This TCR beta chain was identified in a study of blood T cell repertoires in COVID-19. Whole-study context: Acute and convalescent COVID-19 samples came from the United States, Italy and Spain.

Trimming at V came to 3 bases and at J to 2 bases, leaving 6 bases not matched to a gene. This CDR3 contains 15 residues. From germline, CDR1 is SGHNT and CDR2 YYREEE (reference sequence). Assay used: immunoSEQ multiplex PCR; TCRdb lists only in-frame clones, some missing. Among about 210,000 clones listed, more than 75% were seen once. The V and J genes are TRBV5-4 and TRBJ2-7; 9 bases are a match to TRBD1. Sequenced: peripheral blood. The TCR originated in a woman between 65 and 79 years old with COVID-19, enrolled during active disease. CDR3 bases: TGTGCCAGCAGCTCATCCCGACAGGGGGCCTACGAGCAGTACTTC. It encodes CASSSSRQGAYEQYF.